This T cell receptor (beta chain) was recovered during a study of blood T cell repertoires in COVID-19. Germline loops: CDR1 SGHAT, CDR2 FQNNGV. The CDR3 loop spans 15 amino acids. V lost 5 bases and J lost 5; bases outside the gene matches: 11. Method: immunoSEQ multiplex PCR; TCRdb's copy keeps in-frame clones and lacks some. The table has about 81,000 clones, around 89% seen once. This clonotype was obtained from a man in his 70s with active or convalescent COVID-19. Sequences were obtained from peripheral blood. The chain couples TRBV11-2 to TRBJ2-7, with 8 bases matching TRBD1. The chain's CDR3 is CASSHVQTGVNEQYF. CDR3 coding DNA: TGTGCCAGCAGCCACGTTCAGACAGGGGTCAACGAGCAGTACTTC.